These 26 T cell receptor beta chains came from one sample sequenced in a study of response to subunit inactivated influenza vaccine. TCRdb fed the RT-PCR reads into MiXCR, producing one record per CDR3 protein. The table records 150,000 to 200,000 distinct CDR3 sequences, roughly 12% of them present only once. These same data were also listed under a study on T cells expressing NK-cell markers. From that paper: cDNA encoding TCR beta was synthesized via 5'RACE template switching incorporating UMIs.

Specimen: CD8+ T cells sorted from PBMCs, collected 12 days after vaccination. The receptors here all came from a man aged 50-60 years who received an inactivated influenza vaccine.

This chain connects TRBV19 to TRBJ2-5, with 10 nucleotides matching TRBD1. The germline gives CDR1 LNHDA, CDR2 SQIVND (reference sequence). V gave up 3 bases and J gave up 1 base; unmatched junction bases: 2. The CDR3 contains 15 residues. CDR3 nucleotide sequence: TGTGCCAGTAGTATCGGGACAGGGGCCCAAGAGACCCAGTACTTC. Its protein is CASSIGTGAQETQYF.

This clonotype was found many times. The chain is built from TRBV25-1 and TRBJ1-6; TRBD1 agrees at 8 bases. The germline gives CDR1 MGHDK, CDR2 SYGVNS. This CDR3 region has 13 residues. The J segment lost 8 bases and the V segment lost 6 bases, leaving 3 bases of the junction unmatched. The CDR3 region has the DNA TGTGCCAGCAGCCTGACAGGGGATTCACCCCTCCACTTT. Translating it yields CASSLTGDSPLHF.

This clonotype turned up a few times. The CDR3, as DNA: TGCAGTGCTAGAGGTGCGGGGGTATGGCACTACGAGCAGTACTTC. It codes for CSARGAGVWHYEQYF. V usage is TRBV20-1 and J usage is TRBJ2-7; 7 bases map to TRBD2. The CDR3 contains 15 residues. V dropped 1 base and J dropped 3; count of bases not matched to a gene: 9. Germline V gene data show CDR1 as DFQATT and CDR2 as SNEGSKA (reference sequence).

The chain couples TRBV6-1 to TRBJ2-2, with D perhaps TRBD1 or TRBD2 (6 bases each). Germline CDR1 and CDR2: MNHNS and SASEGT. This CDR3 contains 16 residues. Trimming left V 6 bases short and J 1 base short, with 15 bases between. The CDR3 sequence: CASRDKGGGNTGELFF. The DNA for the CDR3 is TGTGCCAGCAGAGATAAGGGGGGCGGGAACACCGGGGAGCTGTTTTTT.

CDR3 sequence: CASNPGTSGGQEQFF. CDR3 sequence (DNA): TGTGCCAGCAACCCCGGGACTAGCGGGGGCCAAGAGCAGTTCTTC. This sequence joins TRBV9 and TRBJ2-1; 14 nucleotides agree with TRBD2. With V trimmed by 6 bases and J by 10 bases, 9 bases remained unmatched. The V gene's germline CDR1 is SGDLS and CDR2 YYNGEE. This CDR3 is 15 amino acids long.

The chain has TRBV20-1 and TRBJ2-7; no firm D call. The V gene's germline CDR1 is DFQATT and CDR2 SNEGSKA (reference sequence). Trimming removed 1 base from V and 2 bases from J, with 12 bases in between. The CDR3 is 14 amino acids. The CDR3 DNA reads as TGCAGTGCTAGAGCCCATTCCCGGACCTACGAGCAGTACTTC. It yields the protein CSARAHSRTYEQYF.

The chain combines TRBV10-2 with TRBJ1-1; 7 bases match TRBD1. From germline, CDR1 is WSHSY and CDR2 SAAADI. With V trimmed by 6 bases and J by 1 base, 2 bases remained unmatched. This CDR3 comprises 13 residues. In DNA, the CDR3 is TGCGCCAGCAGGACAGGGCGGAACACTGAAGCTTTCTTT. Its protein product is CASRTGRNTEAFF.

The chain has TRBV2 and TRBJ2-5, with 14 nucleotides matching TRBD2. Germline trimming cut 6 bases from V and 2 bases from J; bases unmatched to any gene: 11. The CDR3 is 18 residues long. Germline-derived CDR1 and CDR2 are SNHLY and FYNNEI. CDR3 sequence reads: CASRPGLAGGPVQETQYF. The CDR3 nucleotides are TGTGCCAGCAGACCTGGACTAGCGGGGGGACCAGTACAAGAGACCCAGTACTTC.

The V call is TRBV23-1, the J call TRBJ2-3; no definite D call. TRBV23-1 is treated as an ORF (open reading frame) with a function not yet certain. V was cut by 8 bases and J by 2 bases, with 14 bases left in between. The CDR3 loop spans 14 amino acids. CDR3 region: CASPVFGDTDTQYF. CDR3 in DNA: TGCGCCAGCCCGGTGTTTGGGGACACAGATACGCAGTATTTT.

J is TRBJ2-2 and V is TRBV9; D is possibly TRBD2 (5 bases). In germline, CDR1 is SGDLS, CDR2 YYNGEE. This CDR3 comprises 12 residues. The V end was cut by 0 bases, the J end by 8 bases, with 5 bases between. The CDR3 sequence: CASSVAGGELFF. The DNA of the CDR3 is TGTGCCAGCAGCGTAGCGGGAGGGGAGCTGTTTTTT.

This clonotype has a handful of counts. The rearrangement uses TRBV7-2 and TRBJ2-4, with no clear D. This CDR3 region has 16 residues. Germline assignment: CDR1 SGHTA and CDR2 FQGNSA. The ends were cut back, 1 base at V and 1 base at J, with 11 bases in the middle. The DNA for the CDR3 is TGTGCCAGCAGCTTAGTCGCTTTAGGGGCCAAAAACATTCAGTACTTC. Amino acid sequence: CASSLVALGAKNIQYF. Full variable domain (rest looked up from reference TRBV7-2 and TRBJ2-4): GAGVSQSPSNKVTEKGKDVELRCDPISGHTALYWYRQSLGQGLEFLIYFQGNSAPDKSGLPSDRFSAERTGGSVSTLTIQRTQQEDSAVYLCASSLVALGAKNIQYFGAGTRLSVL.

This clonotype was seen repeatedly, ten times or more. The rearrangement uses TRBV12-3 or TRBV12-4 and TRBJ2-2, with 10 bases identical to TRBD2. The CDR3 is made up of 20 amino acids. Trimming at V came to 0 bases and at J to 6 bases, leaving 16 bases not matched to a gene. The DNA of the CDR3 is TGTGCCAGCAGTTTAGCTTCCGGGACTAGCGTGTCCAACGGGGCCGGGGAGCTGTTTTTT. Protein sequence: CASSLASGTSVSNGAGELFF.

As regards this clonotype: Just one base apart from a much larger clone, this may be a read error. V gene TRBV5-1 combines with J gene TRBJ2-5; 10 positions agree with TRBD1. The CDR3 extends over 16 amino acids. In germline, CDR1 is SGHRS, CDR2 YFSETQ. CDR3: CASSFTGTGAGETQCF. Here the CDR3 DNA reads TGCGCCAGCAGCTTCACCGGGACAGGGGCGGGAGAGACCCAGTGCTTC.

The chain couples TRBV6-1 to TRBJ2-5; 9 bases are shared with TRBD2. The CDR3 totals 16 residues. Trimming took 6 bases from V and 3 from J; bases not matched to a gene: 11. Germline-derived CDR1 and CDR2 are MNHNS and SASEGT. This CDR3 reads CASRKVHSGGEETQYF. In nucleotides, the CDR3 is TGTGCCAGCAGGAAGGTCCATAGCGGGGGTGAAGAGACCCAGTACTTC.

The chain combines TRBV28 with TRBJ2-2, with 8 bases that match TRBD1. V shed 5 bases and J 5 bases; nucleotides not matched to a gene: 10. CDR1 and CDR2 (germline): MDHEN, SYDVKM. The CDR3 extends over 16 amino acids. CDR3 amino acids: CASSPLLRGRTGELFF. In DNA, the CDR3 is TGTGCCAGCAGTCCACTCCTCAGGGGGCGGACCGGGGAGCTGTTTTTT.

The rearrangement joins TRBV27 to TRBJ2-5; 9 bases map to TRBD2. With V trimmed by 2 bases and J by 1 base, 2 bases remained unmatched. There are 15 residues in the CDR3. CDR1 and CDR2 (germline): MNHEY, SMNVEV (reference sequence). The DNA for the CDR3 is TGTGCCAGCAGTTTAAGCGGGAGGCCCCAAGAGACCCAGTACTTC. Protein: CASSLSGRPQETQYF.

This clonotype was seen at least ten times. V and J are TRBV27 and TRBJ2-7; D unclear. Trimming removed 5 bases at V and 3 bases at J, with 17 bases between. This CDR3 is built from 15 residues. CDR1 is MNHEY and CDR2 is SMNVEV in the germline V gene (reference sequence). The CDR3 loop is CASSPSAPPNYEQYF. The CDR3 bases are TGTGCCAGCAGTCCTTCAGCACCCCCGAACTACGAGCAGTACTTC.

This chain uses TRBV21-1 with TRBJ1-4. TRBV21-1 counts as a pseudogene. This CDR3 contains 15 residues. The CDR3: CASSKVRLESEKLFF. The CDR3 DNA sequence: TGTGCCAGCAGCAAAGTAAGGCTGGAGAGTGAAAAACTGTTTTTT.

This clonotype was counted a few times. The chain combines TRBV12-3 or TRBV12-4 with TRBJ2-2; no definite D call. The CDR3 totals 16 residues. Trimming removed 4 bases at V and 4 bases at J, with 16 bases between. The DNA for the CDR3 is TGTGCCAGCAGTTCCTGGGCCAAGGTAACCACCGGGGAGCTGTTTTTT. This codes for CASSSWAKVTTGELFF.

This chain connects TRBV11-2 to TRBJ2-3; perhaps TRBD2 as D (5 bases). Per germline, CDR1 SGHAT and CDR2 FQNNGV. CDR3 length: 16 residues. V lost 5 bases and J lost 1, with 16 bases in between. The CDR3 loop is CASSVLRVEGTDTQYF. In nucleotides, the CDR3 is TGTGCCAGCAGCGTATTGAGGGTGGAGGGCACAGATACGCAGTATTTT.

This clonotype appeared many times. The rearrangement links TRBV5-1 to TRBJ1-1; D unresolved. The V end was cut by 0 bases, the J end by 4 bases, with 7 bases between. Per germline, CDR1 SGHRS and CDR2 YFSETQ. CDR3 length equals 13 residues. CDR3 amino acids: CASSLVWGTEAFF. The DNA for the CDR3 is TGCGCCAGCAGCTTGGTGTGGGGCACTGAAGCTTTCTTT. The variable domain in full, with the rest retrieved from reference TRBV5-1 and TRBJ1-1, is KAGVTQTPRYLIKTRGQQVTLSCSPISGHRSVSWYQQTPGQGLQFLFEYFSETQRNKGNFPGRFSGRQFSNSRSEMNVSTLELGDSALYLCASSLVWGTEAFFGQGTRLTVV.

This clonotype has a count of ten or more. One end of the junction does not line up with germline, which may come from a read error. The chain employs TRBV6-1 and TRBJ2-3; D possibly corresponds to TRBD2 (5 bases). The germline CDR1 and CDR2 sequences are MNHNS and SASEGT. This CDR3 contains 13 residues. This CDR3 reads CASTRSSTDTQYF. CDR3 DNA: TGTGCAAGCACTAGGTCTAGCACAGATACGCAGTATTTT.

This clonotype came up many times. J is TRBJ1-2 and V is TRBV12-3 or TRBV12-4, with 9 bases aligning to TRBD1. The CDR3 contains 14 residues. V shed 5 bases, J shed 7 bases, and the junction held 8 bases outside the gene matches. CDR3 residues: CASSQTGGLGGYTF. Written as DNA, the CDR3 is TGTGCCAGCAGTCAGACAGGGGGGCTTGGTGGCTACACCTTC.

The gene calls are TRBV11-1 and TRBJ2-3, with 9 bases fitting TRBD2. Unmatched junction bases numbered 15, after V lost 0 bases and J lost 2 bases. The germline gives CDR1 SGHAT, CDR2 FQDESV (reference sequence). There are 20 residues in the CDR3. The CDR3 loop reads CASSLAVSLGLAGTTDTQYF. The DNA for the CDR3 is TGTGCCAGCAGCTTAGCGGTATCCCTGGGGCTAGCGGGGACCACAGATACGCAGTATTTT.

V and J are TRBV28 and TRBJ2-1; TRBD1 matches 7 bases. This CDR3 spans 14 amino acids. Germline V lookup: CDR1 MDHEN, CDR2 SYDVKM. V dropped 10 bases and J dropped 5; count of bases not matched to a gene: 11. CDR3: CATSSQQGNNEQFF. DNA of the CDR3: TGTGCCACCTCAAGTCAACAGGGGAACAATGAGCAGTTCTTC.

V gene TRBV6-1 combines with J gene TRBJ1-2; a possible D gene is TRBD1 (5 bases). Trimming left V 4 bases short and J 4 bases short, with 19 bases between. The CDR3 totals 16 residues. Germline values: CDR1 MNHNS, CDR2 SASEGT. This CDR3 is CASSGRDALWVYGYTF. DNA of the CDR3: TGTGCCAGCAGTGGAAGGGACGCTCTGTGGGTCTATGGCTACACCTTC.